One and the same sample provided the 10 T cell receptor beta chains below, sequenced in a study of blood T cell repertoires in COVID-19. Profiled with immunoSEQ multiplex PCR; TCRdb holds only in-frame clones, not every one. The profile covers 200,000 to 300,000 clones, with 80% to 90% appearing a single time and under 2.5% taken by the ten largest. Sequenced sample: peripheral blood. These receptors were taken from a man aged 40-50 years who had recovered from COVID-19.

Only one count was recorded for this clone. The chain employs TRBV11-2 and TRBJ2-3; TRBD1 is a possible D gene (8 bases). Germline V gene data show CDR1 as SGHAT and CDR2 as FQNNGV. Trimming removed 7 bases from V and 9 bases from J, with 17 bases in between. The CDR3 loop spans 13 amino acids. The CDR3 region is CASTEYRGGTQYF. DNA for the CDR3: TGTGCCAGCACCGAGTACAGGGGGGGCACGCAGTATTTT.

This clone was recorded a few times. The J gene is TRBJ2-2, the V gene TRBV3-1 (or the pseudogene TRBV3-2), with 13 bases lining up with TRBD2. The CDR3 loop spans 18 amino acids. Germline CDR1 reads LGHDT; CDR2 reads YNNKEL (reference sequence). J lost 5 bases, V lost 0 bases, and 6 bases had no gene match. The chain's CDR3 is CASSQDWEGLAGTGELFF. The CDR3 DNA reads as TGTGCCAGCAGCCAAGATTGGGAGGGACTAGCGGGGACCGGGGAGCTGTTTTTT.

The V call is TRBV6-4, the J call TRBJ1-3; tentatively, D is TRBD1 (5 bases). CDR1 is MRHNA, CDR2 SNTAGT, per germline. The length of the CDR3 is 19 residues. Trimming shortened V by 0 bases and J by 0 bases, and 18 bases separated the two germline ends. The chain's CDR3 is CASSDSAGQVLSSGNTIYF. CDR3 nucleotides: TGTGCCAGCAGTGACTCCGCGGGGCAGGTTCTCAGCTCTGGAAACACCATATATTTT.

CDR3 protein: CASSPLRVADGGYF. The DNA for the CDR3 is TGTGCCAGCTCACCACTTAGGGTGGCGGACGGAGGGTATTTT. The chain combines TRBV18 with TRBJ2-3, with D possibly TRBD2 on 5 matching bases. The V gene's germline CDR1 is KGHSH and CDR2 LQKENI. The CDR3 contains 14 residues. V shed 1 base and J shed 14 bases, with 19 bases lying between them.

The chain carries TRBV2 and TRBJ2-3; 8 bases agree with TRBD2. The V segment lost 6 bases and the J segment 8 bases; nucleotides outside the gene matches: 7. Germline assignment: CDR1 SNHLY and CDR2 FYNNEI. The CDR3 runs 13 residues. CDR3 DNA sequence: TGTGCCAGCAGAGGGACTAGTTGGACTACGCAGTATTTT. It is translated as CASRGTSWTTQYF.

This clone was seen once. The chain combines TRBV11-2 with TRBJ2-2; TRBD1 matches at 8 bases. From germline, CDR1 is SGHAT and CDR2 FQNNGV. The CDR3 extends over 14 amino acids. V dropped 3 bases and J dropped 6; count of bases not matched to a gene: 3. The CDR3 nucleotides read TGTGCCAGCAGCTTGCTACAGGGGGCCGGGGAGCTGTTTTTT. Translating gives CASSLLQGAGELFF.

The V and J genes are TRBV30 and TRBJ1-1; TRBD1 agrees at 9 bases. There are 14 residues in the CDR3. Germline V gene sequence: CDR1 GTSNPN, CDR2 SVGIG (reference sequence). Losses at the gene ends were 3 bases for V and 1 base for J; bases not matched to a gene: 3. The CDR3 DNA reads TGTGCCTGGAGCCAGGACAGGGGGAACACTGAAGCTTTCTTT. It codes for CAWSQDRGNTEAFF.

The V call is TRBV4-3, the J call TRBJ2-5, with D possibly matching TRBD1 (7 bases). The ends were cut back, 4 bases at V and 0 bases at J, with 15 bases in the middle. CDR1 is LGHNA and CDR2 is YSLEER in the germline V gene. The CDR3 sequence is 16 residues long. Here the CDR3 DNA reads TGCGCCAGCAGCCCTCAGACAGGGAGGCACCAAGAGACCCAGTACTTC. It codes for CASSPQTGRHQETQYF.

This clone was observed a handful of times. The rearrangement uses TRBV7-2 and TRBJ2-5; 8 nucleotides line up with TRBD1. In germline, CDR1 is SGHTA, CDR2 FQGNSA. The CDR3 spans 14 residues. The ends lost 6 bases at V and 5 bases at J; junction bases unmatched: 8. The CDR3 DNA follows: TGTGCCAGCAGGCGGACAGGGAGAGACGAGACCCAGTACTTC. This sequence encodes CASRRTGRDETQYF.

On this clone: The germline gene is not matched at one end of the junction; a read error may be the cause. CDR3: CASREGANGELFF. CDR3 in DNA: TGTGCCAGCCGTGAGGGGGCTAACGGGGAGCTGTTTTTT. The chain links TRBV6-1 to TRBJ2-2, with TRBD1 matching over 7 bases. The CDR3 is 13 residues long. Germline-derived CDR1 and CDR2 are MNHNS and SASEGT.